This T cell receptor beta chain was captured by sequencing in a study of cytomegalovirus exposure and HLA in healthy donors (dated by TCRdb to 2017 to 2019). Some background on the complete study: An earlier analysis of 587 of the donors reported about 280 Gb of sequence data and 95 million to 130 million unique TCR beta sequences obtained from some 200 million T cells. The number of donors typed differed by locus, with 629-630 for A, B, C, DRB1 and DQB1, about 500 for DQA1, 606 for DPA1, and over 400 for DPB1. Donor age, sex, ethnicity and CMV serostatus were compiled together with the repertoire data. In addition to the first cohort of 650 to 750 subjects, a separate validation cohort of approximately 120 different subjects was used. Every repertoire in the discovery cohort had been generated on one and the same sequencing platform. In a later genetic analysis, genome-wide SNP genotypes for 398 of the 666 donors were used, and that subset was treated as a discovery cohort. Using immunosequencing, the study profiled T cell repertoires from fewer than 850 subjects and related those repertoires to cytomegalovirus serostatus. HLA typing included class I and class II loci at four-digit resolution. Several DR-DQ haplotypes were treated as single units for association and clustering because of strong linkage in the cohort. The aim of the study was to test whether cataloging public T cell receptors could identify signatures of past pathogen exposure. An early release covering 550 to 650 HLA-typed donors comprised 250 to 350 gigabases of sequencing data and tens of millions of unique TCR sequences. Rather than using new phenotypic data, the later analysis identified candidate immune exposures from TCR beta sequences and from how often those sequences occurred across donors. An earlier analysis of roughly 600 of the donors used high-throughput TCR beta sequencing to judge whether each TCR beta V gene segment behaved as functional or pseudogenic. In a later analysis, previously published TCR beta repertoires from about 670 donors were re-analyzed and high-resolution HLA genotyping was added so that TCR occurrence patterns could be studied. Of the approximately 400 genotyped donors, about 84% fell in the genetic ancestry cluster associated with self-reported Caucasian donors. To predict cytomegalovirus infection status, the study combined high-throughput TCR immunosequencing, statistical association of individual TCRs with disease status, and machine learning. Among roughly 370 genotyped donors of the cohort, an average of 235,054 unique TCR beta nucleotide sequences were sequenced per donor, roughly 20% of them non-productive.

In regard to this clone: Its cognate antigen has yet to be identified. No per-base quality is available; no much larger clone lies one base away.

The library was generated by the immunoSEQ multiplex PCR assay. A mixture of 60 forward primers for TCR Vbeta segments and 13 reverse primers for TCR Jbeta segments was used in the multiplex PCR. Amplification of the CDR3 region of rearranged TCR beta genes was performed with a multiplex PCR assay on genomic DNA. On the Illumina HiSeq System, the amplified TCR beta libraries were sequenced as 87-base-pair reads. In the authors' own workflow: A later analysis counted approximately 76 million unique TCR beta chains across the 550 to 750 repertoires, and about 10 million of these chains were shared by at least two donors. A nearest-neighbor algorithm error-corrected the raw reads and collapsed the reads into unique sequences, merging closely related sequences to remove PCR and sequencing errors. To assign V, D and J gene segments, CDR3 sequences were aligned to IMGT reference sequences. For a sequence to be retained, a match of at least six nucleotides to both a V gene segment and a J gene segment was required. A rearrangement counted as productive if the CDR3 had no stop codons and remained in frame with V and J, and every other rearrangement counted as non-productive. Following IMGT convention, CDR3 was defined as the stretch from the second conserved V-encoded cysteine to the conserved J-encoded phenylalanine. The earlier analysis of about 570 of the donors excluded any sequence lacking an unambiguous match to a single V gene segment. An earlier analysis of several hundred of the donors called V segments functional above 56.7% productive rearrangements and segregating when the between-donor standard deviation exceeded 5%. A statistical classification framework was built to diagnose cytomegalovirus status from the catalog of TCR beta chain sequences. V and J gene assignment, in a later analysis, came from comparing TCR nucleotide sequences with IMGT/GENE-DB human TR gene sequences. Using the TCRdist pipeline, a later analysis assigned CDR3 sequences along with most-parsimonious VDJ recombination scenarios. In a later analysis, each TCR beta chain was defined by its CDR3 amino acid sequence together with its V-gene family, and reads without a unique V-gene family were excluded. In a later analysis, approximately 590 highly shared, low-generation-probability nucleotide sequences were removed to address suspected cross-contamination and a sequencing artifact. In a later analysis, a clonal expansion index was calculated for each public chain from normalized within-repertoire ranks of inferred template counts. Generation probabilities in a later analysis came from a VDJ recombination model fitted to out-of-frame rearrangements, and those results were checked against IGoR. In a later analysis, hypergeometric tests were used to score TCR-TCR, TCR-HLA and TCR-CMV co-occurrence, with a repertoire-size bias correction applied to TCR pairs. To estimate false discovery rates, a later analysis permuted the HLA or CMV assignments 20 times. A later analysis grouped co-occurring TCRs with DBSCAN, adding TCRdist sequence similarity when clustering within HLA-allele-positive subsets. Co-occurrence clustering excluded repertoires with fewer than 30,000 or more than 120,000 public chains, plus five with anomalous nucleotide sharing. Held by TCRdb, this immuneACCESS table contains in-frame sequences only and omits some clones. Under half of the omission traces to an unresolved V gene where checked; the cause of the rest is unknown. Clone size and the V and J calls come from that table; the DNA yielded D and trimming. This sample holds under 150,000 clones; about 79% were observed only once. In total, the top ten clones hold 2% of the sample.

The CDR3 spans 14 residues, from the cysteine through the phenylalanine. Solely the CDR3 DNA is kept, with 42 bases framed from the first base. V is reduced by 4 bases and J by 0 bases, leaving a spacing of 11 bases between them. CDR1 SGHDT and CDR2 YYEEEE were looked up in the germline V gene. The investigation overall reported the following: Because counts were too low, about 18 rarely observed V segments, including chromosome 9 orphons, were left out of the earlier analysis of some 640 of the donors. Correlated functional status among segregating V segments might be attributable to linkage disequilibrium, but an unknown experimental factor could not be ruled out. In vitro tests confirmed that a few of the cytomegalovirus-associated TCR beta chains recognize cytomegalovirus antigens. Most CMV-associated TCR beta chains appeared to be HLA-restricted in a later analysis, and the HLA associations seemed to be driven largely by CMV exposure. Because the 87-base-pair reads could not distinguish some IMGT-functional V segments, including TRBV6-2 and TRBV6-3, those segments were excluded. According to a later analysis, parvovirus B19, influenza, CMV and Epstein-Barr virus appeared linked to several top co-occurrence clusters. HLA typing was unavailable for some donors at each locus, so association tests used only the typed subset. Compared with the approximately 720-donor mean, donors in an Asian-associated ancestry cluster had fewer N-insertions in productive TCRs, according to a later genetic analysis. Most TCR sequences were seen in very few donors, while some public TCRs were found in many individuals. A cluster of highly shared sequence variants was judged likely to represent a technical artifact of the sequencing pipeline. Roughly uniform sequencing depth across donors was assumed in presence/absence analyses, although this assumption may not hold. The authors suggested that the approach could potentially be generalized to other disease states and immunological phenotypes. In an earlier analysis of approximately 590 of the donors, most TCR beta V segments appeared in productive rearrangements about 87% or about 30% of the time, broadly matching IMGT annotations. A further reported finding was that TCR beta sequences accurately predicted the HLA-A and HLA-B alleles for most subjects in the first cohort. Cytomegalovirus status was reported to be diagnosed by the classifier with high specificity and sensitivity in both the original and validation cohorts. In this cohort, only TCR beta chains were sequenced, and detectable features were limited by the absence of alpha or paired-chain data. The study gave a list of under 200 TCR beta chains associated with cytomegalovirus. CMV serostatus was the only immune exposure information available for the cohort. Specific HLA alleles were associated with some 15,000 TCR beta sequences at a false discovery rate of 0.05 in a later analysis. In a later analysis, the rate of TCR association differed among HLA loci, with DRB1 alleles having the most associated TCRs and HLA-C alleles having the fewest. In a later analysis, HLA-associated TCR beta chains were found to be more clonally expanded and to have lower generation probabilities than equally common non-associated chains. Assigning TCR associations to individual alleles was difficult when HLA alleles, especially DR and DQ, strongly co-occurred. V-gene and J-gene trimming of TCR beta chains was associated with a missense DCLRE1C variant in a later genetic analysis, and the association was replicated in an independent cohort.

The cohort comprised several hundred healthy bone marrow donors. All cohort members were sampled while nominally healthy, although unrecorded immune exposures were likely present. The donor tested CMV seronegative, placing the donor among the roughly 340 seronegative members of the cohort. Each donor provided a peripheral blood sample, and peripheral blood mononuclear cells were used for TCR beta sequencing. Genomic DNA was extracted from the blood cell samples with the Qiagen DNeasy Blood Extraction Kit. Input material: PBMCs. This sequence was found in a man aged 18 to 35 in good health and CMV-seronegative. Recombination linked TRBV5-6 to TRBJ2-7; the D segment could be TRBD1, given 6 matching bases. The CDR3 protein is CASSTGTPSYEQYF. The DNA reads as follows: TGTGCCAGCAGCACCGGGACACCCTCCTACGAGCAGTACTTC.